This TCR beta chain was profiled in a study of cytomegalovirus exposure and HLA in healthy donors. Points from the study as a whole: The study listed 164 cytomegalovirus-associated TCR beta chains.

This clone was seen once. Its antigen is unknown. The CDR3 has 15 residues. V was cut by 1 base and J by 4 bases, with 13 bases left in between. CDR1 is PRHDT and CDR2 is FYEKMQ in the germline V gene (reference sequence). Separation from the approximately 690-subject first cohort characterized the 120-subject validation cohort, to which the donors belonged. Only in-frame clones appear in the TCRdb table, and some are missing; sequencing was by immunoSEQ multiplex PCR. Among about 240,000 clones listed, around nine tenths were seen once. Sequenced: PBMCs. The V and J genes are TRBV13 and TRBJ1-2; tentatively, D is TRBD1 (5 bases). The TCR comes from a man between 18 and 35 years old in good health and CMV-seronegative. As DNA, the CDR3 is TGTGCCAGCAGCTTAGAGGGGCAAGCTAGCTATGGCTACACCTTC. It specifies CASSLEGQASYGYTF. Together with reference TRBV13 and TRBJ1-2, the CDR3 gives the full variable domain: AAGVIQSPRHLIKEKRETATLKCYPIPRHDTVYWYQQGPGQDPQFLISFYEKMQSDKGSIPDRFSAQQFSDYHSELNMSSLELGDSALYFCASSLEGQASYGYTFGSGTRLTVV.